The 8 T cell receptor beta chains below all came from one sample that was sequenced in a study of T cell clonotyping in hematopoietic cell transplantation. Data came from immunoSEQ multiplex PCR; TCRdb stores just in-frame clones and leaves some out. Of about 16,000 clones in the sample, approximately 61% are singletons; the top ten hold 12%. The sample here was PBMCs, taken 30 days after allogeneic stem cell transplant. The receptors originated from a male patient aged 45 to 59 who had an allogeneic stem cell transplant from an unrelated donor, so T cells may come from the graft donor. Some clones in this sample may be carry-over from other donors' samples.

This clone has a handful of counts. DNA for the CDR3: TGCGCCAGCAGCTCTGGAATGGGGACTGAAGCTTTCTTT. Its protein is CASSSGMGTEAFF. The chain uses TRBV5-1 and TRBJ1-1; the D is unclear. This CDR3 contains 13 residues. Germline loops: CDR1 SGHRS, CDR2 YFSETQ. V was trimmed by 3 bases and J by 5 bases, leaving 11 bases between them.

This chain connects TRBV30 to TRBJ2-2, with TRBD2 matching over 13 bases. Germline CDR1 is GTSNPN and CDR2 is SVGIG (reference sequence). Losses at the gene ends were 2 bases for V and 7 bases for J; bases not matched to a gene: 10. The CDR3 extends over 17 amino acids. CDR3 sequence (DNA): TGTGCCTGGAGTCGCACTAGCGGGAGGGCCCAGATCGGGGAGCTGTTTTTT. This codes for CAWSRTSGRAQIGELFF.

The gene calls are TRBV6-5 and TRBJ2-3, with D possibly TRBD1 on 5 matching bases. Germline V lookup: CDR1 MNHEY, CDR2 SVGAGI. There are 14 residues in the CDR3. Trimming removed 0 bases at V and 2 bases at J, with 6 bases between. CDR3: CASSYSRATDTQYF. CDR3 coding DNA: TGTGCCAGCAGTTACTCCAGGGCCACAGATACGCAGTATTTT.

The chain employs TRBV30 and TRBJ2-7, with D possibly TRBD2 on 5 matching bases. Germline V gene data show CDR1 as GTSNPN and CDR2 as SVGIG (reference sequence). Trimming took 0 bases from V and 2 from J, leaving 8 bases between them. The CDR3 runs to 13 residues. The CDR3 coding sequence is TGTGCCTGGAGTGTTTGGGAGCCCTACGAGCAGTACTTC. Translating it yields CAWSVWEPYEQYF.

The chain couples TRBV7-2 to TRBJ1-4, with 9 bases matching TRBD1. Losses at the gene ends were 5 bases for V and 7 bases for J; bases not matched to a gene: 8. Germline lookup yields CDR1 SGHTA and CDR2 FQGNSA. This CDR3 is 15 amino acids long. The CDR3 is CASSRGDRGGEKLFF. In DNA form, the CDR3 reads TGTGCCAGCAGCCGGGGCGACAGGGGGGGTGAAAAACTGTTTTTT.

The V call is TRBV30, the J call TRBJ1-1, with D unclear. Looked up from germline, CDR1 is GTSNPN and CDR2 is SVGIG (reference sequence). CDR3 length: 12 residues. The V and J ends lost 5 bases and 3 bases respectively, with 10 bases between them. CDR3 DNA sequence: TGTGCCTGGTCTGTGTGGGACACTGAAGCTTTCTTT. Translation gives CAWSVWDTEAFF.

This clone was seen a handful of times. The V gene is TRBV4-3, the J gene TRBJ1-5; D unclear. V was shortened by 0 bases and J by 1 base, with 7 bases between the two germline ends. CDR1 is LGHNA and CDR2 is YSLEER in the germline V gene. CDR3 length: 15 residues. The DNA of the CDR3 is TGCGCCAGCAGCCAAGATCGGGAGAGCAATCAGCCCCAGCATTTT. Amino acids: CASSQDRESNQPQHF.

This rearrangement joins TRBV29-1 to TRBJ2-5; the D gene is possibly TRBD2 (5 bases). Trimming left V 5 bases short and J 1 base short, with 8 bases between. CDR1 and CDR2 (germline): SQVTM, ANQGSEA. CDR3 length equals 12 residues. The DNA of the CDR3 is TGCAGCGTTCGCCGGGGCCAAGAGACCCAGTACTTC. This encodes CSVRRGQETQYF.